Presented here are 27 T cell receptor beta chains from one specimen sequenced in a study of graft-versus-host responses after intestinal transplantation. Sequencing was performed with immunoSEQ multiplex PCR; in TCRdb, only in-frame clones are kept and a portion is missing. The sample records roughly 60,000 clones, about 90% being singletons. The sequenced sample was PBMCs, obtained about 120 days after intestinal transplantation. Source of these receptors: a human patient who received an intestinal transplant, so some T cells may come from the graft donor.

The J gene is TRBJ2-7, the V gene TRBV9; D is possibly TRBD1 (6 bases). V shed 0 bases and J shed 5 bases, with 9 bases lying between them. CDR1 is SGDLS and CDR2 is YYNGEE in the germline V gene. This CDR3 is built from 13 residues. CDR3 in amino acids: CASSVGQGNEQYF. CDR3 DNA sequence: TGTGCCAGCAGCGTAGGCCAGGGGAACGAGCAGTACTTC.

The gene calls are TRBV6-5 and TRBJ1-2; D gene uncertain. The CDR3 loop spans 13 amino acids. Trimming shortened V by 5 bases and J by 7 bases, and 14 bases separated the two germline ends. Germline values: CDR1 MNHEY, CDR2 SVGAGI. The DNA for the CDR3 is TGTGCCAGCAGTGAAAGGGTCAGAAGTGGCTACACCTTC. Amino acid sequence: CASSERVRSGYTF.

V usage is TRBV11-2 and J usage is TRBJ2-7; possible D gene TRBD2, 5 bases. Trimming left V 3 bases short and J 2 bases short, with 8 bases between. CDR1 is SGHAT, CDR2 FQNNGV, per germline. This CDR3 comprises 13 residues. CDR3 protein: CASSFTGTYEQYF. DNA for the CDR3: TGTGCCAGCAGCTTTACGGGAACCTACGAGCAGTACTTC.

The rearrangement uses TRBV2 and TRBJ2-3; D ambiguous. This CDR3 has 15 amino acids. The V and J ends lost 5 bases and 4 bases respectively, with 16 bases between them. Germline values: CDR1 SNHLY, CDR2 FYNNEI. The CDR3, as DNA: TGTGCCAGCAGTTCAGACAAGGGTGCCCCAGATACGCAGTATTTT. Encoded protein: CASSSDKGAPDTQYF.

This clone has just a few counts. The rearrangement uses TRBV19 and TRBJ1-1; D possibly corresponds to TRBD1 (5 bases). From germline, CDR1 is LNHDA and CDR2 SQIVND (reference sequence). The length of the CDR3 is 13 residues. V dropped 7 bases and J dropped 5 bases, with 14 bases sitting between them. Here the CDR3 DNA reads TGTGCCAGTACCGCTCGACAGATAACTGAAGCTTTCTTT. It codes for CASTARQITEAFF.

This chain links TRBV7-9 with TRBJ1-4; D is unclear. This CDR3 region has 16 residues. Trimming pared 3 bases from V and 11 bases from J, leaving 22 bases between. Germline-derived CDR1 and CDR2 are SEHNR and FQNEAQ (reference sequence). The CDR3 DNA reads as TGTGCCAGCAGCTTGGAGGGTGAGGAGCTAATGGGGAAACTGTTTTTT. This sequence encodes CASSLEGEELMGKLFF. Complete variable domain (other parts from reference TRBV7-9 and TRBJ1-4): DTGVSQNPRHKITKRGQNVTFRCDPISEHNRLYWYRQTLGQGPEFLTYFQNEAQLEKSRLLSDRFSAERPKGSFSTLEIQRTEQGDSAMYLCASSLEGEELMGKLFFGSGTQLSVL.

This clone was seen a single time. This specimen includes other DNA sequences encoding the same CDR3. J is TRBJ1-5 and V is TRBV10-3; D remains unclear. The CDR3 sequence is 16 residues long. CDR1 and CDR2 (germline): ENHRY, SYGVKD. V lost 3 bases and J lost 0, with 12 bases in between. The CDR3 loop reads CAISEQSVDSNQPQHF. Here the CDR3 DNA reads TGTGCCATCAGTGAACAGTCCGTCGATAGCAATCAGCCCCAGCATTTT.

This clone occurred once. The chain has TRBV4-2 and TRBJ2-5, with 8 bases matching TRBD2. The V segment lost 5 bases and the J segment 0 bases; nucleotides outside the gene matches: 5. CDR3 length: 15 amino acids. CDR1 is LGHNA, CDR2 YNFKEQ, per germline. Written as DNA, the CDR3 is TGTGCCAGCAGCAGAGGCGGGGGGTACCAAGAGACCCAGTACTTC. This encodes CASSRGGGYQETQYF.

As DNA, the CDR3 is TGTGCCAGCAGCTTCAGGGGAAGGGAGACCCAGTACTTC. Translation: CASSFRGRETQYF. This sequence joins TRBV5-4 and TRBJ2-5; TRBD1 might be the D (6 bases). V lost 2 bases and J lost 5, with 10 bases in between. Germline-derived CDR1 and CDR2 are SGHNT and YYREEE (reference sequence). The CDR3 consists of 13 residues. Together with reference TRBV5-4 and TRBJ2-5, the CDR3 gives the full variable domain: ETGVTQSPTHLIKTRGQQVTLRCSSQSGHNTVSWYQQALGQGPQFIFQYYREEENGRGNFPPRFSGLQFPNYSSELNVNALELDDSALYLCASSFRGRETQYFGPGTRLLVL.

This sequence joins TRBV2 and TRBJ2-5, with TRBD2 identical over 16 bases. Germline V gives CDR1 SNHLY, CDR2 FYNNEI. Unmatched junction bases numbered 6, after V lost 6 bases and J lost 5 bases. This CDR3 is built from 16 residues. CDR3 DNA sequence: TGTGCCAGCAGCGTGGGACTAGCGGGAGGGGTGGAGACCCAGTACTTC. It codes for CASSVGLAGGVETQYF.

This chain joins TRBV4-2 and TRBJ2-7, with TRBD1 identical over 8 bases. Germline loops: CDR1 LGHNA, CDR2 YNFKEQ. V dropped 2 bases and J dropped 3; count of bases not matched to a gene: 3. The CDR3 has 14 amino acids. The CDR3 nucleotides read TGTGCCAGCAGCCAAACGACAGGGGACTACGAGCAGTACTTC. This sequence encodes CASSQTTGDYEQYF.

This chain connects TRBV18 to TRBJ1-1; 9 bases fit TRBD1. Germline V lookup: CDR1 KGHSH, CDR2 LQKENI. The junction had 5 bases not matched to a gene; V was cut back by 3 bases and J by 3 bases. The CDR3 spans 15 residues. Here the CDR3 DNA reads TGTGCCAGCTCACCCGGGACAGGGCTATACACTGAAGCTTTCTTT. The encoded protein is CASSPGTGLYTEAFF.

The genes are TRBV19 and TRBJ2-2; D is possibly TRBD2 (6 bases). Trimming removed 5 bases at V and 3 bases at J, with 16 bases between. The CDR3 sequence is 16 residues long. CDR1 LNHDA and CDR2 SQIVND come from the germline V gene (reference sequence). CDR3 region: CASSLGRGYDTGELFF. The CDR3 DNA sequence: TGTGCCAGTAGTCTAGGACGGGGGTACGACACCGGGGAGCTGTTTTTT. Supplemented by reference TRBV19 and TRBJ2-2, the full variable domain reads DGGITQSPKYLFRKEGQNVTLSCEQNLNHDAMYWYRQDPGQGLRLIYYSQIVNDFQKGDIAEGYSVSREKKESFPLTVTSAQKNPTAFYLCASSLGRGYDTGELFFGEGSRLTVL.

The rearrangement links TRBV4-1 to TRBJ2-4; no reliable D call. Germline CDR1 is MGHRA and CDR2 is YSYEKL. The CDR3 spans 17 residues. Trimming shortened V by 2 bases and J by 0 bases, and 14 bases separated the two germline ends. Here the CDR3 DNA reads TGCGCCAGCAGCCAACTTTTAGCTTCTCTAGCCAAAAACATTCAGTACTTC. As protein: CASSQLLASLAKNIQYF.

This chain links TRBV4-1 with TRBJ1-1; D ambiguous. The CDR3 extends over 17 amino acids. Trimming took off 0 bases at V and 1 base at J, with 15 bases between the two ends. The germline gives CDR1 MGHRA, CDR2 YSYEKL. The DNA of the CDR3 is TGCGCCAGCAGCCAAGAGAGTACGGGGTGGGGGAACACTGAAGCTTTCTTT. Residues: CASSQESTGWGNTEAFF.

This sequence joins TRBV5-6 and TRBJ2-4, with D tentatively TRBD1 or TRBD2 (5 bases each). Trimming shortened V by 4 bases and J by 1 base, and 15 bases separated the two germline ends. The germline V gene encodes CDR1 SGHDT and CDR2 YYEEEE. The length of the CDR3 is 16 residues. Here the CDR3 DNA reads TGTGCCAGCAGCACCTTCTTAGGGGAGGCCAAAAACATTCAGTACTTC. Translated, it gives CASSTFLGEAKNIQYF.

The chain joins TRBV9 to TRBJ2-1, with D unresolved. CDR3 length equals 14 residues. The V end was cut by 0 bases, the J end by 5 bases, with 9 bases between. Germline V gene data show CDR1 as SGDLS and CDR2 as YYNGEE. CDR3 DNA sequence: TGTGCCAGCAGCGTAGCTCCAGGAAACAATGAGCAGTTCTTC. It specifies CASSVAPGNNEQFF.

This rearrangement joins TRBV28 to TRBJ1-5; D call uncertain. The germline gives CDR1 MDHEN, CDR2 SYDVKM. V gave up 10 bases and J gave up 5 bases, with 3 bases separating them. The CDR3 runs to 9 residues. The CDR3 nucleotides are TGTGCCACGGATCAGCCCCAGCATTTT. Protein product: CATDQPQHF.

V is TRBV2 and J is TRBJ2-7; D gene uncertain. The CDR3 consists of 11 residues. Germline V gene sequence: CDR1 SNHLY, CDR2 FYNNEI. V was trimmed by 8 bases and J by 3 bases, leaving 8 bases between them. Here the CDR3 reads CASLSGYEQYF. The CDR3 nucleotides read TGTGCCAGCCTTTCAGGCTACGAGCAGTACTTC.

The chain carries TRBV5-1 and TRBJ2-3; D ambiguous. The CDR3 sequence is 13 residues long. V lost 0 bases, J lost 4 bases, and 6 bases lay in between. Germline CDR1 reads SGHRS; CDR2 reads YFSETQ. In DNA form, the CDR3 reads TGCGCCAGCAGCTTGGGACCCTCAGATACGCAGTATTTT. It encodes CASSLGPSDTQYF.

The J gene is TRBJ2-1, the V gene TRBV27, with 11 bases matching TRBD2. Germline-derived CDR1 and CDR2 are MNHEY and SMNVEV (reference sequence). V lost 5 bases, J lost 5 bases, and 2 bases stayed unmatched. There are 14 residues in the CDR3. As DNA, the CDR3 is TGTGCCAGCAGTGTACTAGCGGGGGACAATGAGCAGTTCTTC. This translates into CASSVLAGDNEQFF.

This clone has only one observation. J is TRBJ2-2 and V is TRBV2, with D tentatively TRBD1 (5 bases). Germline V gene sequence: CDR1 SNHLY, CDR2 FYNNEI. The length of the CDR3 is 14 residues. The ends were cut back, 4 bases at V and 5 bases at J, with 11 bases in the middle. The CDR3 sequence: CASSVGVGTGELFF. CDR3 DNA: TGTGCCAGCAGTGTAGGGGTGGGGACCGGGGAGCTGTTTTTT.

This clone was found a few times. V usage is TRBV19 and J usage is TRBJ2-7; 8 nucleotides match TRBD2. V lost 4 bases and J lost 0; bases outside the gene matches: 5. The germline V gene has CDR1 LNHDA and CDR2 SQIVND (reference sequence). This CDR3 spans 15 amino acids. The CDR3 spells CASSTTGTSSYEQYF. The CDR3 DNA is TGTGCCAGTAGTACAACCGGGACTAGCTCCTACGAGCAGTACTTC. Together with reference TRBV19 and TRBJ2-7, the CDR3 gives the full variable domain: DGGITQSPKYLFRKEGQNVTLSCEQNLNHDAMYWYRQDPGQGLRLIYYSQIVNDFQKGDIAEGYSVSREKKESFPLTVTSAQKNPTAFYLCASSTTGTSSYEQYFGPGTRLTVT.

The chain employs TRBV6-1 and TRBJ2-2; D is ambiguous. Trimming took 7 bases from V and 7 from J, leaving 7 bases between them. CDR3 length: 11 residues. Germline CDR1 and CDR2: MNHNS and SASEGT. CDR3 in amino acids: CASTESGELFF. The CDR3 region has the DNA TGTGCCAGCACCGAGAGCGGGGAGCTGTTTTTT.

The chain employs TRBV7-3 and TRBJ2-6; a weak D match, TRBD2 (5 bases). CDR3 length: 15 amino acids. The V gene lost 3 bases and the J gene lost 0 bases, with 6 bases spanning the gap. In germline, CDR1 is SGHTA, CDR2 FQGTGA. The CDR3 region is CASSFSGSGANVLTF. The CDR3 region has the DNA TGTGCCAGCAGCTTCAGCGGCTCTGGGGCCAACGTCCTGACTTTC.

This clone appeared once. The rearrangement joins TRBV19 to TRBJ1-6, with a possible D match to TRBD1 (6 bases). V shed 7 bases and J shed 4 bases, with 11 bases lying between them. The germline gives CDR1 LNHDA, CDR2 SQIVND (reference sequence). The CDR3 extends over 14 amino acids. The CDR3 region is CASTVTGYNSPLHF. The CDR3 nucleotides are TGTGCCAGTACCGTGACAGGATATAATTCACCCCTCCACTTT.

This chain joins TRBV4-2 and TRBJ2-7; D gene unclear. This CDR3 is 16 amino acids long. CDR1 and CDR2 from the germline V gene are LGHNA and YNFKEQ. Trimming cost V 0 bases and J 4 bases, with 16 bases left between them. The CDR3 protein is CASSQDYSANGYEQYF. The CDR3 coding sequence is TGTGCCAGCAGCCAAGATTACTCTGCAAACGGTTACGAGCAGTACTTC.